This passage covers 3 T cell receptor beta chains from one sample sequenced in a study of shared clonotypes between healthy human individuals. Clones were read by immunoSEQ multiplex PCR, and TCRdb kept only the in-frame ones, dropping some. This sample has 2 million to 2.5 million clones; approximately 96% occur once, and the top ten carry roughly 0.13%. The sequenced material came from naive CD4+ T cells sorted from blood. Subset indicated: CD45RA+ positively selected. These receptors all come from a young man in good health.

The gene calls are TRBV4-3 and TRBJ2-5; D is undetermined. CDR1 LGHNA and CDR2 YSLEER come from the germline V gene. The CDR3 has 13 amino acids. The germline V and J ends were trimmed by 0 bases and 5 bases, with 7 bases remaining between them. Written as DNA, the CDR3 is TGCGCCAGCAGCCAAGAGAGTGGGGAGACCCAGTACTTC. As protein: CASSQESGETQYF.

The chain has TRBV30 and TRBJ2-5, with 8 bases fitting TRBD2. The CDR3 runs to 15 residues. Trimming at V came to 7 bases and at J to 1 base, leaving 11 bases not matched to a gene. The germline gives CDR1 GTSNPN, CDR2 SVGIG (reference sequence). This CDR3 is CAYWGASGPQETQYF. CDR3 sequence (DNA): TGTGCCTACTGGGGGGCTAGCGGGCCCCAAGAGACCCAGTACTTC.

Turning to this clone: Other DNA sequences of this sample code for an identical CDR3. The chain is built from TRBV11-3 and TRBJ2-7; 7 positions match TRBD1. The CDR3 is made up of 14 amino acids. The trim removed 3 bases at V and 2 bases at J, leaving 4 bases unmatched. Germline CDR1 is SGHNT and CDR2 is YENEEA. The CDR3 coding sequence is TGTGCCAGCAGCTTGGCAGGGGGAACCTACGAGCAGTACTTC. Encoded protein: CASSLAGGTYEQYF.